The rows below give T cell receptor beta chains drawn from one sample of a study of OX40 agonist ivuxolimab in advanced cancers. Sequenced by immunoSEQ multiplex PCR; TCRdb stores in-frame clones only, minus some. The table lists around 53,000 clones, less than 90% of them singletons. The sequencing used CD4+ or CD8+ T cells sorted from blood, collected in a trial of the OX40 agonist ivuxolimab. The source is an adult with an advanced solid tumor such as melanoma, head and neck, liver or kidney cancer. Both conserved end residues are trimmed from each CDR3. The order of the fields is V gene, J gene, CDR3 protein.

>TRBV5-4|TRBJ2-2
ASSPGGTSGNTGELF
>TRBV2|TRBJ2-2
ASSGWVVTGELF
>TRBV6-1|TRBJ1-1
ASNSGGWSTEAF
>TRBV29-1|TRBJ2-1
SVAPSGWGAANEQF
>TRBV7-9|TRBJ2-5
ASSLLGTSGGEETQY
>TRBV5-5|TRBJ2-7
ASGRQMTPEQY
>TRBV5-6|TRBJ1-6
ASSSLRGVDSPLH
>TRBV27|TRBJ1-5
AEGGGSGNQPQH
>TRBV9|TRBJ2-2
ASSVVVDGELF
>TRBV7-9|TRBJ2-7
ASLGTDSYEQY
>TRBV6-5|TRBJ2-7
ASSGEY
>TRBV28|TRBJ1-2
ASSRNQAGYT
>TRBV7-2|TRBJ2-7
ASSLDDRSSYEQY
>TRBV6-5|TRBJ2-2
ASGFRSRTGELF
>TRBV9|TRBJ2-7
ASGSGADQILRAQY
>TRBV27|TRBJ2-1
ASGTSGRLLVPFNEQF
>TRBV4-1|TRBJ2-5
ASSQGTSVQETQY
>TRBV9|TRBJ1-1
ASSGFRGNTEAF
>TRBV4-1|TRBJ1-1
ASSQEVLGVTTEAF
>TRBV2|TRBJ2-7
ASSERFLSYEQY
>TRBV14|TRBJ2-5
ASSLGTSGGIGETQY
>TRBV4-1|TRBJ1-6
ASSQWTFNSPLH
>TRBV7-2|TRBJ2-7
ASSLRGGESSYEQY
>TRBV7-2|TRBJ2-7
ASSPQNYEQC
>TRBV7-2|TRBJ2-7
ASSYSFQGSPYEQY
>TRBV25-1|TRBJ1-6
ASSELGEGFYNSPLH
>TRBV28|TRBJ2-7
ASSRATGPEQY
>TRBV10-3|TRBJ1-5
VVSGNNQPQH
>TRBV11-3|TRBJ1-2
ASSLVGKSGYT
>TRBV15|TRBJ2-3
ATSPSSTDTQY
>TRBV28|TRBJ1-2
ASSLGQGARGYT
>TRBV14|TRBJ2-3
ASSQRYDLLFDTQY
>TRBV7-2|TRBJ1-2
ASSLDSGSYYGYT
>TRBV5-5|TRBJ1-6
ASSLWREGSPLH
>TRBV19|TRBJ1-3
ASSIRSGNTIY
>TRBV5-6|TRBJ1-2
ASRETGLTYGYT
>TRBV5-1|TRBJ1-2
ASRDTLDYGYT
>TRBV5-1|TRBJ2-2
ASSLGNTGELF
>TRBV6-1|TRBJ2-2
ASRVAGGNTGELF
>TRBV15|TRBJ1-1
ATSRDPLMNTEAF
>TRBV5-8|TRBJ2-7
ASSLENAYYEQY
>TRBV19|TRBJ2-7
ASSPYQLQGIDEQY
>TRBV15|.
ATSRGDSYAYEQY
>TRBV6-6|TRBJ1-1
ASSLGDRGYSGEAF
>TRBV9|TRBJ1-6
ASSGTPGANSPLH
>TRBV19|TRBJ2-7
ASSIDRERYEQY
>TRBV5-8|TRBJ1-5
ASSLGGRSNQPQH
>TRBV7-6|TRBJ2-1
ASSLAGLGVIYNEQF
>TRBV18|TRBJ2-1
ASSPYRDLAAKNEQF
>TRBV9|TRBJ2-2
ASSSLGQLNTGELF
>TRBV2|TRBJ2-1
ASSSFGYNEQF
>TRBV5-1|TRBJ2-3
ASSLSAGGPDTQY
>TRBV5-4|TRBJ2-2
ASSLGFQGRIGELF
>TRBV7-3|TRBJ1-1
ASSRRADTEAF
>TRBV4-3|TRBJ1-5
ASSLQTGGNQPQH